This entry lists 6 T cell receptor beta chains sequenced from one sample in a study of radiotherapy plus CTLA-4 blockade in lung cancer. Assay used: immunoSEQ multiplex PCR; TCRdb lists only in-frame clones, some missing. The repertoire consists of about 90,000 clones, with about 80% occurring once and the leading ten covering roughly 15%. The sample in question was peripheral blood, obtained from a patient treated with radiotherapy plus ipilimumab. The receptors stem from a human donor with non-small cell lung cancer that progressed on radiotherapy plus ipilimumab.

This rearrangement joins TRBV30 to TRBJ1-6; no reliable D call. This CDR3 has 13 amino acids. Trimming stripped 2 bases from V and 7 bases from J, with 9 bases between. Germline V gene sequence: CDR1 GTSNPN, CDR2 SVGIG (reference sequence). CDR3 residues: CAWSKGKNSPLHF. CDR3 bases: TGTGCCTGGAGTAAAGGGAAAAATTCACCCCTCCACTTT.

The rearrangement links TRBV6-5 to TRBJ1-2, with 8 bases matching TRBD1. Germline-derived CDR1 and CDR2 are MNHEY and SVGAGI. The CDR3 covers 13 residues. Unmatched junction bases numbered 4, after V lost 5 bases and J lost 5 bases. DNA of the CDR3: TGTGCCAGCAGTGTGGACAGGGATTATGGCTACACCTTC. Translated: CASSVDRDYGYTF.

The gene calls are TRBV6-5 and TRBJ1-2; D call uncertain. The CDR3 sequence is 12 residues long. Germline V gene data show CDR1 as MNHEY and CDR2 as SVGAGI. V dropped 5 bases and J dropped 3 bases, with 7 bases sitting between them. In nucleotides, the CDR3 is TGTGCCAGCAGTGAGGGAGACTATGGCTACACCTTC. The encoded protein is CASSEGDYGYTF.

The rearrangement uses TRBV18 and TRBJ1-1; D is perhaps TRBD1 (5 bases). The ends were cut back, 4 bases at V and 0 bases at J, with 6 bases in the middle. The germline CDR1 and CDR2 sequences are KGHSH and LQKENI. The CDR3 totals 13 residues. The CDR3 sequence: CASSQDMNTEAFF. In DNA, the CDR3 is TGTGCCAGCTCACAGGACATGAACACTGAAGCTTTCTTT.

The chain recombines TRBV19 with TRBJ2-2; tentative D call: TRBD2 (6 bases). The length of the CDR3 is 13 residues. Germline-derived CDR1 and CDR2 are LNHDA and SQIVND (reference sequence). V gave up 10 bases and J gave up 4 bases, with 13 bases separating them. This CDR3 is CATRLVGTGELFF. CDR3 DNA sequence: TGTGCCACTAGACTAGTTGGCACCGGGGAGCTGTTTTTT. Looking up the rest from reference TRBV19 and TRBJ2-2 gives the full variable domain: DGGITQSPKYLFRKEGQNVTLSCEQNLNHDAMYWYRQDPGQGLRLIYYSQIVNDFQKGDIAEGYSVSREKKESFPLTVTSAQKNPTAFYLCATRLVGTGELFFGEGSRLTVL.

The chain combines TRBV7-2 with TRBJ2-3; the D gene could be TRBD1 or TRBD2 (5 bases each). The CDR3 loop spans 12 amino acids. Germline loops: CDR1 SGHTA, CDR2 FQGNSA. V was shortened by 5 bases and J by 6 bases, with 9 bases between the two germline ends. The chain's CDR3 is CASSTWGDTQYF. As DNA, the CDR3 is TGTGCCAGCAGCACCTGGGGGGATACGCAGTATTTT.